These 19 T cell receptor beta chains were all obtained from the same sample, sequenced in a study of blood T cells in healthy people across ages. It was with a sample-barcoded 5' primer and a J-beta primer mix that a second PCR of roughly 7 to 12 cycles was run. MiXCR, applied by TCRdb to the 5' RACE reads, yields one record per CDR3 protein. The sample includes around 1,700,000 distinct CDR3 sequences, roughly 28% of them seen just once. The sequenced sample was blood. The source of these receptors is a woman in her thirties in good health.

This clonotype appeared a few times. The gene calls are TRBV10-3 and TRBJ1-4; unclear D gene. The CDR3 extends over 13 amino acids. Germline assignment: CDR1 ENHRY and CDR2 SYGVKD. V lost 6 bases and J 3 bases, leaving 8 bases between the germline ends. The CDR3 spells CAIRRNANEKLFF. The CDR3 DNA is TGTGCCATCAGGAGAAATGCTAATGAAAAACTGTTTTTT.

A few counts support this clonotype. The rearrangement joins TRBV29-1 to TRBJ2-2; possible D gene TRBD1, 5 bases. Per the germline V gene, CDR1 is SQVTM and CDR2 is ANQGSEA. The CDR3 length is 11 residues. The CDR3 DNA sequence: TGCGCTGGACAGAACACCGGGGAGCTGTTTTTT. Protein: CAGQNTGELFF.

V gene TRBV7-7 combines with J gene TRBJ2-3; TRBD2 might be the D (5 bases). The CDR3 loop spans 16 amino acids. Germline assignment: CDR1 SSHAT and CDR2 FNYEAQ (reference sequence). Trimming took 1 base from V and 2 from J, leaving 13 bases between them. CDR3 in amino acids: CASSLGGSRPTDTQYF. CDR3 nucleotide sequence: TGTGCCAGCAGCTTAGGAGGGAGCAGACCCACAGATACGCAGTATTTT.

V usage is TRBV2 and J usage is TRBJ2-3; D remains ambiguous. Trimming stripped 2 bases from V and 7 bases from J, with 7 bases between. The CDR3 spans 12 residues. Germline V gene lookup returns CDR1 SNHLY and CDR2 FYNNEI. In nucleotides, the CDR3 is TGTGCCAGCAGTGAATCGGTGAATACGCAGTATTTT. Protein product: CASSESVNTQYF. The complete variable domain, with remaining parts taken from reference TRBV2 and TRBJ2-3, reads EPEVTQTPSHQVTQMGQEVILRCVPISNHLYFYWYRQILGQKVEFLVSFYNNEISEKSEIFDDQFSVERPDGSNFTLKIRSTKLEDSAMYFCASSESVNTQYFGPGTRLTVL.

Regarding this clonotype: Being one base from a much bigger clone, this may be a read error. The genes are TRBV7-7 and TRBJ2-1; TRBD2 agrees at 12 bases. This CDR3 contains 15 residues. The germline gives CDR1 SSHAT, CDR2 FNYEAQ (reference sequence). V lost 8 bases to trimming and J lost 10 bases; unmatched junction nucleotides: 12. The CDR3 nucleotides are TGTGCCAGCGGCGCCCTAGCGGGAGGGTCCCGGGAGCAGTTCTTC. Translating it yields CASGALAGGSREQFF.

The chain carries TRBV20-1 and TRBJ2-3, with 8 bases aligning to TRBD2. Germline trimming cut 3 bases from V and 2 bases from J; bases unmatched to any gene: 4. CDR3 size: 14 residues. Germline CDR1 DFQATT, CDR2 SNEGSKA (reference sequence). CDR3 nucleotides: TGCAGTGCTAGTTACGGGGGGGCCACAGATACGCAGTATTTT. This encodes CSASYGGATDTQYF.

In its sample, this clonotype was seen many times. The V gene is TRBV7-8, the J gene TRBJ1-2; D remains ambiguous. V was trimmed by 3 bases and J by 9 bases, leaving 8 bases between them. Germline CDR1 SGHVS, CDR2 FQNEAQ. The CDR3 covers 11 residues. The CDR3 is CASSFGDRYTF. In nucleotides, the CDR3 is TGTGCCAGCAGCTTTGGGGATCGCTACACCTTC.

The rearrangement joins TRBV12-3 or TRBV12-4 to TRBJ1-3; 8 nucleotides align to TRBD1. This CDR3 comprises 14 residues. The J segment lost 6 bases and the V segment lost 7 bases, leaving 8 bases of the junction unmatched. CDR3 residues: CASKPGQASNTIYF. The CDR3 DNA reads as TGTGCCAGCAAACCGGGACAGGCCTCAAACACCATATATTTT.

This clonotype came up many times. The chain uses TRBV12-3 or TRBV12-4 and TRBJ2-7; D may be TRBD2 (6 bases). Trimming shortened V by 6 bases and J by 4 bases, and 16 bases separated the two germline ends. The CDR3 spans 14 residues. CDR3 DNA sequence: TGTGCCAGCAGCCAGACTGGGGGGTCGTACGAGCAGTACTTC. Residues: CASSQTGGSYEQYF.

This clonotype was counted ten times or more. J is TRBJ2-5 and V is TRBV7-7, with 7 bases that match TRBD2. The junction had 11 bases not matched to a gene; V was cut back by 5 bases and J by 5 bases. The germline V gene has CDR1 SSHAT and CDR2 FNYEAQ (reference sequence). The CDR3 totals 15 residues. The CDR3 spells CASSRGASGRETQYF. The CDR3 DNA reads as TGTGCCAGCAGCCGAGGGGCTAGCGGTCGGGAGACCCAGTACTTC.

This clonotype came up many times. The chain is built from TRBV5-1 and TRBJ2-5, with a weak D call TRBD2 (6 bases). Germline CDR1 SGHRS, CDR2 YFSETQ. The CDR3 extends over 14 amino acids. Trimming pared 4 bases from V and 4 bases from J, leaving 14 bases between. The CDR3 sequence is CASSESTSRETQYF. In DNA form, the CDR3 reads TGCGCCAGCAGCGAATCGACTAGTAGAGAGACCCAGTACTTC.

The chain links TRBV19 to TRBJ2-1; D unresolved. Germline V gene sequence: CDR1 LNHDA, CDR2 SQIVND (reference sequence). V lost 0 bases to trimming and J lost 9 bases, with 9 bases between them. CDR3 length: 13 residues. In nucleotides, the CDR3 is TGTGCCAGTAGTATAGATCTACTTGCTGAGCAGTTCTTC. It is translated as CASSIDLLAEQFF.

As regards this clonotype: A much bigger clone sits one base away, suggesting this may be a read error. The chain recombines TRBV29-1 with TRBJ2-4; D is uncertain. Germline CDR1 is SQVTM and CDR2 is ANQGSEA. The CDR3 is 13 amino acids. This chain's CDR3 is CSAMTSTKTIQYF. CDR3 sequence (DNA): TGCAGCGCGATGACATCCACCAAAACCATTCAGTACTTC. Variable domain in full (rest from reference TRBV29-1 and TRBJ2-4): SAVISQKPSRDICQRGTSLTIQCQVDSQVTMMFWYRQQPGQSLTLIATANQGSEATYESGFVIDKFPISRPNLTFSTLTVSNMSPEDSSIYLCSAMTSTKTIQYFGAGTRLSVL.

DNA of the CDR3: TGTGCCAGCAGCACCAGACTAGCGGGTCTTCAAGATACGCAGTATTTT. Its protein product is CASSTRLAGLQDTQYF. This chain uses TRBV7-2 with TRBJ2-3, with 10 bases aligning to TRBD2. The germline CDR1 and CDR2 sequences are SGHTA and FQGNSA. J gave up 5 bases and V 5 bases, and 10 bases lay outside the gene matches. The CDR3 runs to 16 residues.

This CDR3 reads CASSLGELAIQTDTQYF. The CDR3 DNA reads TGTGCCAGCAGCTTAGGGGAACTAGCGATACAGACAGATACGCAGTATTTT. This chain links TRBV7-8 with TRBJ2-3, with TRBD2 identical over 7 bases. The CDR3 loop spans 17 amino acids. V was clipped by 1 base and J by 3 bases; unmatched bases: 10. The V gene's germline CDR1 is SGHVS and CDR2 FQNEAQ.

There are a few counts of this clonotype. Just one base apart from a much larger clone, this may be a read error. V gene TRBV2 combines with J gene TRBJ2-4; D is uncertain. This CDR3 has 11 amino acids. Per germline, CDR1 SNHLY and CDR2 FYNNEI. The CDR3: CASRVYNEQYF. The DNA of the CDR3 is TGCGCCAGCAGAGTATACAATGAGCAGTACTTC.

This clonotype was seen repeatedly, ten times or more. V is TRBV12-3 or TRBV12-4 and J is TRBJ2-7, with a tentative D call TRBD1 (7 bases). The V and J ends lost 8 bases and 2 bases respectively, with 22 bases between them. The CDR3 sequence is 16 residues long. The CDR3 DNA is TGTGCCAGCCTGCCTGGGGGTGGCAGGGGGGCCTACGAGCAGTACTTC. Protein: CASLPGGGRGAYEQYF.

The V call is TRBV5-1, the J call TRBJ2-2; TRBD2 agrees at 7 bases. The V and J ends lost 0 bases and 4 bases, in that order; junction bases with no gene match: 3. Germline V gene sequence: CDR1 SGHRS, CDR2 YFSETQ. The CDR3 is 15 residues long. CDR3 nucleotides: TGCGCCAGCAGCTTGGGGGCTAGCGGCACCGGGGAGCTGTTTTTT. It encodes CASSLGASGTGELFF.

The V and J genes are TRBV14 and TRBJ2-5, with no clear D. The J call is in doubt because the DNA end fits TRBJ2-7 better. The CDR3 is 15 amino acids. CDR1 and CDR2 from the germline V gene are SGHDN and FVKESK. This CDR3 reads CASSQEPGGLYEQYF. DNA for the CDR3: TGTGCCAGCAGCCAAGAGCCCGGCGGCCTCTACGAGCAGTACTTC.